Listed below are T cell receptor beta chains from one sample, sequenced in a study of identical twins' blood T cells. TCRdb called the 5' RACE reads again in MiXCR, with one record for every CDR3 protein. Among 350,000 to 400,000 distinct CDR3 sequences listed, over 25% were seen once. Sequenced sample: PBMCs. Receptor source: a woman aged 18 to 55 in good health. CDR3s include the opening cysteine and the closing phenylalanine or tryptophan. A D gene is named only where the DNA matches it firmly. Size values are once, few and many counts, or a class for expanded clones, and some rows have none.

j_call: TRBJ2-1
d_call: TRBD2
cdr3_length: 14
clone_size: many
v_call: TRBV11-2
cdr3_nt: TGTGCCAGCAGCCGAGCCGGGACTAGCAATGAGCAGTTCTTC
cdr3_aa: CASSRAGTSNEQFF

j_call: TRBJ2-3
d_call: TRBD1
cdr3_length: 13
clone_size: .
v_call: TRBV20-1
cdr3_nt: TGCAGTGCTAGAAAGGGGGCAGGGGGTACGCAGTATTTT
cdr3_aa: CSARKGAGGTQYF

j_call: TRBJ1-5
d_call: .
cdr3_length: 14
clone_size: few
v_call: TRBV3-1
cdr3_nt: TGTGCCAGCAGCCAAGACAGAAACAATCAGCCCCAGCATTTT
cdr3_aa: CASSQDRNNQPQHF

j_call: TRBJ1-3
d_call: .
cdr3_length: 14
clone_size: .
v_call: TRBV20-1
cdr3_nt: TGCAGTGCTAGAGAAGGGGGGCTCGGAAACACCATATATTTT
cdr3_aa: CSAREGGLGNTIYF

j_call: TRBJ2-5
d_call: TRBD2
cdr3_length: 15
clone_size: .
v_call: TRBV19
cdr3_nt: TGTGCCAGTAGTAAGACTAGCGGCTTTCAAGAGACCCAGTACTTC
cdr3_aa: CASSKTSGFQETQYF

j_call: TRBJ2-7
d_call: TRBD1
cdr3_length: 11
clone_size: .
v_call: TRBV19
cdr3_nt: TGTGCCAGCCTTCCCCCAGGACAGGGACACTTC
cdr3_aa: CASLPPGQGHF

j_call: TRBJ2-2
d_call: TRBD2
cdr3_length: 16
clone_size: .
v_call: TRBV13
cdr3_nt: TGTGCCAGCAGCGCCTCTCTTAGCGGGAGTGGCGGGGAGCTGTTTTTT
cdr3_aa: CASSASLSGSGGELFF

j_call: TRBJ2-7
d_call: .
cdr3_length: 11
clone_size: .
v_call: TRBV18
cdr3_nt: TGTGCCAGCTCACCAGAGCGCGAGCATTACTTC
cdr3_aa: CASSPEREHYF

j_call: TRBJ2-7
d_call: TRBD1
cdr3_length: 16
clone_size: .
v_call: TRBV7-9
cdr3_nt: TGTGCCAGCAGCTCAAACGAGGGACAGCACTCCTACGATCAGTACTTC
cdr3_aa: CASSSNEGQHSYDQYF

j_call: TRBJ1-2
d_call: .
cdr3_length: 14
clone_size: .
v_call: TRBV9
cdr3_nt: TGTGCCAGCAGCTTCGAGGACAGCCTCTATGGCTACACCTTC
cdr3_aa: CASSFEDSLYGYTF

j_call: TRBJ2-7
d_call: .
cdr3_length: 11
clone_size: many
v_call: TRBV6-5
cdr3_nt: TGTGCCAGCAGTACGAAAGGCAAGCAGTACTTC
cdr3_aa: CASSTKGKQYF

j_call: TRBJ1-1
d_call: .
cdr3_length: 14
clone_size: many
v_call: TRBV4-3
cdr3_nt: TGCGCCAGCAGCCAACACCCAGGGTTCACTGAAGCTTTCTTT
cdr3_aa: CASSQHPGFTEAFF

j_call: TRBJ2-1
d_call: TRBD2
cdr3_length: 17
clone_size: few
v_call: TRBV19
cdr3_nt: TGTGCCAGTAGTAGGTCGGCGAGCGGGGCCGCCTACAATGAGCAGTTCTTC
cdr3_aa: CASSRSASGAAYNEQFF

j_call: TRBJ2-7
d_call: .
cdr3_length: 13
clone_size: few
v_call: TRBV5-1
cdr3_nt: TGCGCCAGCAGCTTCTCGGCGGACTACGAGCAGTACTTC
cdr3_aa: CASSFSADYEQYF

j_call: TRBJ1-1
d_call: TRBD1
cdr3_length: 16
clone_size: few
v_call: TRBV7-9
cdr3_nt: TGTGCCAGCAGCTCAAGACAGGGGGGTATGAACACTGAAGCTTTCTTT
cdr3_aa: CASSSRQGGMNTEAFF

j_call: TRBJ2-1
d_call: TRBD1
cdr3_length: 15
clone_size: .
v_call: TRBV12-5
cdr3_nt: TGTGCTAGTGGCACCGACAGGGTCCCCTACAATGAGCAGTTCTTC
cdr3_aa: CASGTDRVPYNEQFF

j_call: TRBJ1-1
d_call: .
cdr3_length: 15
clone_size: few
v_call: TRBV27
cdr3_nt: TGTGCCAGCAGTTTATCCCCCGGGGGCGGAAGTGAAGCTTTCTTT
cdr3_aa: CASSLSPGGGSEAFF

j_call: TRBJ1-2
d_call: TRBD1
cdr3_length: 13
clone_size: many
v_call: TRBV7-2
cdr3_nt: TGTGCCAGCAGCTGGGACAGGGGTTATGGCTACACCTTC
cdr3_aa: CASSWDRGYGYTF

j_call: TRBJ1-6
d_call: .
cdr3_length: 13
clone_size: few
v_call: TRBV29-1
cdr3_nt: TGCAGCGTTGCCGGGGGCAGTAATTCACCCCTCCACTTT
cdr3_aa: CSVAGGSNSPLHF

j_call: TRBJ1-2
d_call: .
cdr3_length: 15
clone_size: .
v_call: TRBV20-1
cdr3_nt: TGCAGTGCTAGAGGGTTCCGGGGAGGGGGAGAAGGCTACACCTTC
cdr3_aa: CSARGFRGGGEGYTF

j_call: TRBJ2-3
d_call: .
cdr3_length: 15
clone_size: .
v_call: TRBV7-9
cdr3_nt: TGTGCCAGCAGCGACTCCGGGATCCTACTGGATACGCAGTATTTT
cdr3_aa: CASSDSGILLDTQYF

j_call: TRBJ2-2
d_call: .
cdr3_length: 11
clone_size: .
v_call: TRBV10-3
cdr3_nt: TGTGCCATCACGATAGCCGGGGAGCTGTTTTTT
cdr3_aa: CAITIAGELFF

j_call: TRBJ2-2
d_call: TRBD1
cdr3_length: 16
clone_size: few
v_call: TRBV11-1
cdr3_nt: TGTGCCAGCAGCCCACGTGGGACAGAAAACACCGGGGAGCTGTTTTTT
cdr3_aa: CASSPRGTENTGELFF

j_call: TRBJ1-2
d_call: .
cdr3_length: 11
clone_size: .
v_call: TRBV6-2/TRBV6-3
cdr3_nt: TGTGCCAGCGGATGGCTTGAGGGCTACACCTTC
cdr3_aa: CASGWLEGYTF

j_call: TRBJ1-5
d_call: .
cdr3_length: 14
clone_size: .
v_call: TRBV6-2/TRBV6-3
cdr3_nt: TGTGCCAGCACCTGGGGCAGAAACAATCAGCCCCAGCATTTT
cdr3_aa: CASTWGRNNQPQHF

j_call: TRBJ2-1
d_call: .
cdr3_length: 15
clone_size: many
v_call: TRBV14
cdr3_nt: TGTGCCAGCAGCCATGGAGCTAGCTCCTACAATGAGCAGTTCTTC
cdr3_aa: CASSHGASSYNEQFF

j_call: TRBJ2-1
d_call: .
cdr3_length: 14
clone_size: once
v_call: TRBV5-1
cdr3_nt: TGCGCCAGCAGCTGGAGGGAGGCAGACAATGAGCAGTTCTTC
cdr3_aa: CASSWREADNEQFF

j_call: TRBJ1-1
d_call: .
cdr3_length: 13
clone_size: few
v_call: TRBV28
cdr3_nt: TGTGCCAGCAGTTTAGCGGCATACACTGAAGCTTTCTTT
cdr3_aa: CASSLAAYTEAFF

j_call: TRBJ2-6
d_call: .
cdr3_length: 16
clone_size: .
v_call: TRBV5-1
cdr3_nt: TGCGCCAGCAGCGAGGACACTTTTGGTGGGGCCAACGTCCTGACTTTC
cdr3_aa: CASSEDTFGGANVLTF

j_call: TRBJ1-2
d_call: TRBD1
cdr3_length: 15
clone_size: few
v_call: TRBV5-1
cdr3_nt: TGCGCCAGCAGCTTGGCCACAGGGGATTTCTATGGCTACACCTTC
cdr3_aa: CASSLATGDFYGYTF

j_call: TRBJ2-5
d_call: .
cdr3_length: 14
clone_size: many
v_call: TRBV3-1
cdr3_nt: TGTGCCAGCAGCCCGACTAGATCCGGAGAGACCCAGTACTTC
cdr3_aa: CASSPTRSGETQYF

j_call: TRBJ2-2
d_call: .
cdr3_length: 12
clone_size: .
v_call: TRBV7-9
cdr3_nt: TGTGCCAGCAGCTTGTCTGAGAGGGAGCTGTTTTTT
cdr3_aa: CASSLSERELFF

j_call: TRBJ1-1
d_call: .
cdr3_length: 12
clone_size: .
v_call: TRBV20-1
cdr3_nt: TGCAGTGCTAGGTGGCGTAACGCTGAAGCTTTCTTT
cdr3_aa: CSARWRNAEAFF

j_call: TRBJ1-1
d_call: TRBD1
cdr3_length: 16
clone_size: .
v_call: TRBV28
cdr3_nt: TGTGCCAGCAGTCAACGACAGGGAATAGGGAACACTGAAGCTTTCTTT
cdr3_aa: CASSQRQGIGNTEAFF

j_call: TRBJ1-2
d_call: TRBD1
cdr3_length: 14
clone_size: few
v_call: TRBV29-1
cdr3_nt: TGCAGCGTTGAGGTCCAGGGGGCGTACTATGGCTACACCTTC
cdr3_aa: CSVEVQGAYYGYTF

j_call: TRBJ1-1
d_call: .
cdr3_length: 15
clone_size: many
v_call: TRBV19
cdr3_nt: TGTGCCAGTACCACTGGCGAGGGAGAATTCACTGAAGCTTTCTTT
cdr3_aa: CASTTGEGEFTEAFF

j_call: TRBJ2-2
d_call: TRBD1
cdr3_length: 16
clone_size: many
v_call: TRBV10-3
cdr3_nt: TGTGCCATCAGTGGCTCGGGACAGGGAGTCACCGGGGAGCTGTTTTTT
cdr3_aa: CAISGSGQGVTGELFF

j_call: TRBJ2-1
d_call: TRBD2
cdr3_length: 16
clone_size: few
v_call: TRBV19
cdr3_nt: TGTGCCAGTAGTACTACTAGCGGGGGGGTGCAAGGGGAGCAGTTCTTC
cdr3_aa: CASSTTSGGVQGEQFF

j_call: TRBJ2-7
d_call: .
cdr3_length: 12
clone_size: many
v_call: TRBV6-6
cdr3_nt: TGTGCCAGCAGTTACAGCTCCTACGAGCAGTACTTC
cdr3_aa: CASSYSSYEQYF

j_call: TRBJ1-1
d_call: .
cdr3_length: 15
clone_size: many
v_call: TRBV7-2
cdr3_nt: TGTGCCAGCAGCTTAGATCATTCCGGGAACACTGAAGCTTTCTTT
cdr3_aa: CASSLDHSGNTEAFF

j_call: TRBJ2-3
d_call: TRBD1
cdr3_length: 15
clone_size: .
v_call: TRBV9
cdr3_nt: TGTGCCAGCAGCGTAGTGGACAGGCTAGAGAGTACGCAGTATTTT
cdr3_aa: CASSVVDRLESTQYF

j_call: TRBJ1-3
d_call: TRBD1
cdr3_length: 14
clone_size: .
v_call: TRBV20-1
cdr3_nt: TGCAGTGCTAGCGACAGGGGGGCCGGAAACACCATATATTTT
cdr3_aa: CSASDRGAGNTIYF

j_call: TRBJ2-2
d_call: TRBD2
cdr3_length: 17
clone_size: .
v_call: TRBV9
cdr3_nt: TGTGCCAGCAGCGCCCGCCCCCAGAGCGGGATCACCGGGGAGCCGTTTTTT
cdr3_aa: CASSARPQSGITGEPFF

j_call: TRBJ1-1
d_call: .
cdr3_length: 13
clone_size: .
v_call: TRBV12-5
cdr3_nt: TGTGCTAGTGGCCAGGACAGTGGGACTGAAGCTTTCTTT
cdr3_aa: CASGQDSGTEAFF

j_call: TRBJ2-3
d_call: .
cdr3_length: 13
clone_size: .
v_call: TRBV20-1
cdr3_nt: TGCAGTGTAGGTCTCCGAGCCCCGGATACGCACTATTTT
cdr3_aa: CSVGLRAPDTHYF

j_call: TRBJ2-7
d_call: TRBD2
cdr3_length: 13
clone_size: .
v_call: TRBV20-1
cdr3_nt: TGCAGTGCCAGCGGGGGGGAAACCTACGAGCGGTACTTC
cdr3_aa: CSASGGETYERYF

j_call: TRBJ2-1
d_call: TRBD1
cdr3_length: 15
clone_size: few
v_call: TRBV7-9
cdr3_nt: TGTGCCAGCAGCTTGGACAGGGGGCGCGAAAATGAGCAGTTCTTC
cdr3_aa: CASSLDRGRENEQFF

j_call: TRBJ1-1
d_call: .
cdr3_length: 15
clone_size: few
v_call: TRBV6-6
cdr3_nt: TGTGCCAGCAGTTATGAGACAGGTTTTCTGACTGAAGCTTTCTTT
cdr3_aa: CASSYETGFLTEAFF

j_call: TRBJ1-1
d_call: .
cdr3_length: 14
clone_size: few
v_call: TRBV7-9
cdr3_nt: TGTGCCAGTATTAGGGGGTCTATGAACACTGAAGCTTTCTTT
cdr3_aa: CASIRGSMNTEAFF

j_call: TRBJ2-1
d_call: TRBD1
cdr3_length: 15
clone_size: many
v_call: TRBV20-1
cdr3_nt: TGCAGTGCTAGAGCCGGGACAGGGGCCTACAATGAGCAGTTCTTC
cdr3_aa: CSARAGTGAYNEQFF

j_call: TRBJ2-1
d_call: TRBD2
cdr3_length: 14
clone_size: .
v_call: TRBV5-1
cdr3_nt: TGCGCCAGCAGGCGACTAGCGGGGCACAATGAGCAGTTCTTC
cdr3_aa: CASRRLAGHNEQFF

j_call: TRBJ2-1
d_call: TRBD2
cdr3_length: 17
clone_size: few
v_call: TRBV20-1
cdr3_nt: TGCAGTGCTTCCGCCCTCCTCCCGGGACTAGCGGTAGGTGAGCAGTTCTTC
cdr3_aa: CSASALLPGLAVGEQFF

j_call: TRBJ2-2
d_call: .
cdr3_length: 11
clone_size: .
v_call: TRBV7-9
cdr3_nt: TGTGCCAGCAGGCCTACCGGGGAGCTGTTTTTT
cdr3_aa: CASRPTGELFF

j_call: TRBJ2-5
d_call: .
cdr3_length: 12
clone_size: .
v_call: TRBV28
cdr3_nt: TGTGCCAGCAGTAGCGGCCAAGAGACCCAGTACTTC
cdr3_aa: CASSSGQETQYF

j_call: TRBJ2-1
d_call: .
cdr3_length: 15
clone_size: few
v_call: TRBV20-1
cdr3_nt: TGCAGTGCTGAGAGAAGCGGTAGCTCCAACAATGAGCAGTTCTTC
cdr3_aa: CSAERSGSSNNEQFF